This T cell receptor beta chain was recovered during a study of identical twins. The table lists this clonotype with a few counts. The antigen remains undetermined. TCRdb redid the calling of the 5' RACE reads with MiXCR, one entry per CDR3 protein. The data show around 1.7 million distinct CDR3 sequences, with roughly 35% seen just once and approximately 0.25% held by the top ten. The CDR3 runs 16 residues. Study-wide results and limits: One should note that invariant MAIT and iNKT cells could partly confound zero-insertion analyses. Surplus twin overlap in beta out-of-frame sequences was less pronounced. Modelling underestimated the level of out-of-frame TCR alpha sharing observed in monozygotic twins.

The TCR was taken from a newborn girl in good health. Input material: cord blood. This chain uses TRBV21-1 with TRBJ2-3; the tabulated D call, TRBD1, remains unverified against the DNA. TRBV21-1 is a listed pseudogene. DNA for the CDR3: TGTGCCAGCAGCAAAGTTGGCCCCCCAAGCACAGATACGCAGTATTTT. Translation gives CASSKVGPPSTDTQYF.